This T cell receptor beta chain was sequenced during a study of cytomegalovirus exposure and HLA in healthy donors. From germline, CDR1 is KGHSH and CDR2 LQKENI. There are 13 residues in the CDR3. With 3 bases removed from V and 8 bases from J, the gap between germline ends came to 11 bases. Whole-study results and caveats: Earlier results showed most TCR beta V segments being productive about 90% or about 30% of the time. At a 0.05 false discovery rate, a later analysis found 18,000 or so TCR beta sequences to be associated with HLA alleles. Among TCR sequences, most were rare, though some public TCRs appeared in many donors. It was assumed in the presence/absence analyses that sequencing depth was roughly uniform across donors.

As for this clone: Its antigen is unidentified.

Vbeta (60) and Jbeta (13) primers were used in the PCR. TCRdb's copy holds only in-frame clones and misses some; the assay was immunoSEQ multiplex PCR. Among some 100,000 clones listed, 65% to 80% were seen once. The sequence was collected from a female donor in good health and CMV-seronegative. The sequencing input was PBMCs. V is TRBV18 and J is TRBJ1-3; no clear D gene. The CDR3 region is CASSPPSVDTIYF. CDR3 bases: TGTGCCAGCTCACCTCCTTCGGTTGACACCATATATTTT.